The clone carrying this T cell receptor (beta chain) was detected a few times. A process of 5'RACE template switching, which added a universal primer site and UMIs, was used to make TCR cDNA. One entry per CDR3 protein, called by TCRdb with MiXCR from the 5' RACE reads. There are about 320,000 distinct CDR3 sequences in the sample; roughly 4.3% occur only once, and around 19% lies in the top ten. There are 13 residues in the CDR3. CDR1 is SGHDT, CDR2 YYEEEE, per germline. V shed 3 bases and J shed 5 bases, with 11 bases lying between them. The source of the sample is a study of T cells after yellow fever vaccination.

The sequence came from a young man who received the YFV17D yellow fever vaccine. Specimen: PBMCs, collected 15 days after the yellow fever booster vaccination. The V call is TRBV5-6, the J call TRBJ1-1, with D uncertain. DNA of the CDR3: TGTGCCAGCAGCTCGTACTGGGTGACTGAAGCTTTCTTT. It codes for CASSSYWVTEAFF.